This TCR beta chain was profiled in a study of cytomegalovirus exposure and HLA in healthy donors. Study results and limitations: It is likely that the observed cluster of highly shared sequence variants was a sequencing artifact. In a later analysis, TCR beta V- and J-gene trimming showed a link to a missense DCLRE1C variant. A later analysis showed that HLA-associated TCR beta chains had undergone more clonal expansion than equally common others. No immune exposure information besides CMV serostatus was available.

Only one count was recorded for this clone. Its antigen is as yet unknown. The CDR3 totals 16 residues. V lost 3 bases and J lost 4; bases outside the gene matches: 8. Germline V CDR1 and CDR2: KGHSH, LQKENI. Primers for the PCR totalled 60 Vbeta and 13 Jbeta. The assay was immunoSEQ multiplex PCR, and TCRdb's table has in-frame clones only and misses some. The sample includes about 160,000 clones, around 86% of them seen just once. Sequencing was performed on PBMCs. This chain connects TRBV18 to TRBJ1-5, with 8 bases identical to TRBD1. The sequence came from a girl aged 2 to 9 in good health and CMV-seropositive. This chain's CDR3 is CASSPRQTGANQPQHF. The CDR3, as DNA: TGTGCCAGCTCACCGCGGCAGACAGGGGCGAATCAGCCCCAGCATTTT. Full variable domain (outside the CDR3, taken from reference TRBV18 and TRBJ1-5): NAGVMQNPRHLVRRRGQEARLRCSPMKGHSHVYWYRQLPEEGLKFMVYLQKENIIDESGMPKERFSAEFPKEGPSILRIQQVVRGDSAAYFCASSPRQTGANQPQHFGDGTRLSIL.